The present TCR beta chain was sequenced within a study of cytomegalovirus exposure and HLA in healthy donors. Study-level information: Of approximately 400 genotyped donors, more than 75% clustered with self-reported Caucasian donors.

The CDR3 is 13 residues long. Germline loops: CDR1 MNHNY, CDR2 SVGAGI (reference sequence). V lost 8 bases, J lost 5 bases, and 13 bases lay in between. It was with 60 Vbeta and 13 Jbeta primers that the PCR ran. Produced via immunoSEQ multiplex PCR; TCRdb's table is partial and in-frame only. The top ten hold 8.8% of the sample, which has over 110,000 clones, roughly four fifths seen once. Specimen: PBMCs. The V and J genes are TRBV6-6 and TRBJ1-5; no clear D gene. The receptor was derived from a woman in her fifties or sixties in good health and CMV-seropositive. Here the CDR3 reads CASLVEKDQPQHF. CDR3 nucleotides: TGTGCCAGCCTAGTGGAGAAGGATCAGCCCCAGCATTTT.